This entry is about one TCR beta chain. Using immunoSEQ multiplex PCR, the repertoire was profiled, and TCRdb retains in-frame clones only, with some absent. The sample has 95,000 to 120,000 clones, around 83% seen once; the top ten hold 5.5%. Seattle patient enrollment occurred during active infection, with longitudinal follow-up thereafter. The data belong to a study of blood T cell repertoires in COVID-19. The CDR3 length is 15 residues. With 3 bases removed from V and 5 bases from J, the gap between germline ends came to 14 bases. Germline-derived CDR1 and CDR2 are MNHEY and SVGAGI. The sequence was obtained from an older woman with COVID-19, enrolled during active disease. The specimen sequenced was peripheral blood. This chain joins TRBV6-5 and TRBJ1-5; perhaps TRBD1 as D (6 bases). In DNA, the CDR3 is TGTGCCAGCAGTTATCTGGGGGCGAGGGATCAGCCCCAGCATTTT. Translation: CASSYLGARDQPQHF.